This T cell receptor beta chain was identified in a study of T-cell memory formation after mild COVID-19. On the study more broadly: Most TCR clusters belonged to a single donor.

After 5'RACE with constant-segment primers, TCR alpha and TCR beta cDNA libraries carrying sample barcodes and UMIs were obtained. TCRdb called the 5' RACE reads again in MiXCR, with one record for every CDR3 protein. The sample includes nearly 350,000 distinct CDR3 sequences, around 13% of them seen just once. Findings and caveats of the study: Contracting clones localized mainly to CM and EM when CD4+ and mainly to EMRA when CD8+. Pre-infection memory showed some responding clones, and this suggested that cross-reactive memory joined.

Turning to this clonotype: Its antigen is as yet unknown.

CDR1 and CDR2 (germline): SEHNR, FQNEAQ (reference sequence). This CDR3 comprises 14 residues. The germline V and J ends were trimmed by 5 bases and 5 bases, with 13 bases remaining between them. The rearrangement links TRBV7-9 to TRBJ2-4, with D possibly being TRBD1 (6 bases). Sample: PBMCs or a T cell subset sorted from them (not recorded which). The TCR sequence derives from a man aged 18 to 29 who had mild COVID-19 (a few samples of this study predate the infection). Cell type and time point are not known. CDR3 sequence (DNA): TGTGCCAGCAGCCCACAGGGATCCCAAAACATTCAGTACTTC. Amino acids: CASSPQGSQNIQYF.